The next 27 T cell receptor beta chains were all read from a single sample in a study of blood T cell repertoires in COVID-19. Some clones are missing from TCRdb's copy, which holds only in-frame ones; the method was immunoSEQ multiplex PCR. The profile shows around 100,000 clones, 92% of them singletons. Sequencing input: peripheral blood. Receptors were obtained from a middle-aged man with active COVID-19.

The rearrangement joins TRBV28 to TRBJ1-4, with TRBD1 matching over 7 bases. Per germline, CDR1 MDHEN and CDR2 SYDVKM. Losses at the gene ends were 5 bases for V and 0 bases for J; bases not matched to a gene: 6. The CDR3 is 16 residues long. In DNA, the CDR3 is TGTGCCAGCAGTCCCACAGGGGCTGCAACTAATGAAAAACTGTTTTTT. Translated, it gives CASSPTGAATNEKLFF.

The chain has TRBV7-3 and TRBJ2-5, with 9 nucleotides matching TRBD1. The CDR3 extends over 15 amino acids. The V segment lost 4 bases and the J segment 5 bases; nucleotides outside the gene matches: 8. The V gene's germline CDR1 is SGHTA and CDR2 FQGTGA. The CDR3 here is CASSSGGTGRETQYF. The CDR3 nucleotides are TGTGCCAGCAGCTCCGGCGGGACAGGGCGGGAGACCCAGTACTTC.

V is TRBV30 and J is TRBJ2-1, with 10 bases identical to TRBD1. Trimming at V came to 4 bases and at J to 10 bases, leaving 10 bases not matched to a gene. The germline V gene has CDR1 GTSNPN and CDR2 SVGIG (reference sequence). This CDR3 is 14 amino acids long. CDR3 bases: TGTGCCTGGACGGCTTGGGACAGGGGAAGGGAGCAGTTCTTC. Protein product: CAWTAWDRGREQFF.

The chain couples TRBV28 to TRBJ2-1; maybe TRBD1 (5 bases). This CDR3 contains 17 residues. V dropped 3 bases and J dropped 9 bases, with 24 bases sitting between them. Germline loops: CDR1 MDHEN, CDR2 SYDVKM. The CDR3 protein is CASSFVQGSQSHAEQFF. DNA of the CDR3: TGTGCCAGCAGTTTCGTCCAGGGCTCCCAATCACACGCTGAGCAGTTCTTC. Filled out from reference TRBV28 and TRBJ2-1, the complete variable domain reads DVKVTQSSRYLVKRTGEKVFLECVQDMDHENMFWYRQDPGLGLRLIYFSYDVKMKEKGDIPEGYSVSREKKERFSLILESASTNQTSMYLCASSFVQGSQSHAEQFFGPGTRLTVL.

The CDR3, as DNA: TGCGCCAGCAGCCAGCCTCGAGCGGGAGGTAGTGTTAATGAGCAGTTCTTC. Translation: CASSQPRAGGSVNEQFF. The chain couples TRBV5-1 to TRBJ2-1; the match to TRBD2 covers 9 bases. Germline CDR1 is SGHRS and CDR2 is YFSETQ. This CDR3 has 17 amino acids. Losses at the gene ends were 4 bases for V and 7 bases for J; bases not matched to a gene: 15.

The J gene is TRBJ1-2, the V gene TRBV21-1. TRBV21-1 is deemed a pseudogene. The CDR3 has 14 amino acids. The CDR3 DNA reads TGTGCCAACCATACACGGCGGGCTAACTATGGCTACACCTTC. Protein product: CANHTRRANYGYTF.

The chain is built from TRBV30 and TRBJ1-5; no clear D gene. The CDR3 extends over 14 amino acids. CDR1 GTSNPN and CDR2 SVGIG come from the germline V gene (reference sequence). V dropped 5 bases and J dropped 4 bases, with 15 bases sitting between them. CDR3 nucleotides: TGTGCCTGGGCCAGTGACTTCGGGAATCAGCCCCAGCATTTT. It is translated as CAWASDFGNQPQHF. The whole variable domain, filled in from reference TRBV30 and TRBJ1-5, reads SQTIHQWPATLVQPVGSPLSLECTVEGTSNPNLYWYRQAAGRGLQLLFYSVGIGQISSEVPQNLSASRPQDRQFILSSKKLLLSDSGFYLCAWASDFGNQPQHFGDGTRLSIL.

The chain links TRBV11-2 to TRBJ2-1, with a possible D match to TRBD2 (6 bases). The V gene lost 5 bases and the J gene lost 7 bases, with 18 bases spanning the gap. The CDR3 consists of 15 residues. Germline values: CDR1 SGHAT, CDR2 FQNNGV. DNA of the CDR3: TGTGCCAGCAGCCGCACTAGCATCGGGCAAAATGAGCAGTTCTTC. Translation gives CASSRTSIGQNEQFF.

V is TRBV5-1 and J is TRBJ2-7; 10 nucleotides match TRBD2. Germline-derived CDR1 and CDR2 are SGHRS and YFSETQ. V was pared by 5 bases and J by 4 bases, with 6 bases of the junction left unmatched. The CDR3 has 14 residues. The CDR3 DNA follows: TGCGCCAGCAGACCCGGGACTAGCGTTTACGAGCAGTACTTC. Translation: CASRPGTSVYEQYF. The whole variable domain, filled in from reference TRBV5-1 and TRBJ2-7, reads KAGVTQTPRYLIKTRGQQVTLSCSPISGHRSVSWYQQTPGQGLQFLFEYFSETQRNKGNFPGRFSGRQFSNSRSEMNVSTLELGDSALYLCASRPGTSVYEQYFGPGTRLTVT.

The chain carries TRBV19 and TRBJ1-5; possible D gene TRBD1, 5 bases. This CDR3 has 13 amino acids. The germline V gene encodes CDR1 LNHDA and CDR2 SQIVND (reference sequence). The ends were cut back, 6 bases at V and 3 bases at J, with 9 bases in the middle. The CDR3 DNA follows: TGTGCCAGTAGGGGGGGTGACAATCAGCCCCAGCATTTT. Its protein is CASRGGDNQPQHF. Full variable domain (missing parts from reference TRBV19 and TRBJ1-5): DGGITQSPKYLFRKEGQNVTLSCEQNLNHDAMYWYRQDPGQGLRLIYYSQIVNDFQKGDIAEGYSVSREKKESFPLTVTSAQKNPTAFYLCASRGGDNQPQHFGDGTRLSIL.

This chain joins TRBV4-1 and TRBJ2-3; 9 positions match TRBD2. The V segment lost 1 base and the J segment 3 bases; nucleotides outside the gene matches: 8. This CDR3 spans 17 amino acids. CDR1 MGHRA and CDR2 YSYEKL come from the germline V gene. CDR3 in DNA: TGCGCCAGCAGCCAAGGGTTTTTCACTAGCGGGACAGATACGCAGTATTTT. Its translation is CASSQGFFTSGTDTQYF.

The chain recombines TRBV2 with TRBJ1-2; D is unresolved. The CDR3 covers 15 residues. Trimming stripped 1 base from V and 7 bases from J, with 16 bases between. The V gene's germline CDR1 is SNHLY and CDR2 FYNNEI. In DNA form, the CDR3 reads TGTGCCAGCAGTGAAGGAGGGAATCTGGGGTTTGGCTACACCTTC. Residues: CASSEGGNLGFGYTF.

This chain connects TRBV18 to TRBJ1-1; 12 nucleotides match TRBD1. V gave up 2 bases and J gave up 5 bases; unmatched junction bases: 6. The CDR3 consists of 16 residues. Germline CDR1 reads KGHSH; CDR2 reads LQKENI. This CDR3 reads CASSPTGTGGDTEAFF. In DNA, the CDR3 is TGTGCCAGCTCACCAACTGGGACAGGGGGCGATACTGAAGCTTTCTTT.

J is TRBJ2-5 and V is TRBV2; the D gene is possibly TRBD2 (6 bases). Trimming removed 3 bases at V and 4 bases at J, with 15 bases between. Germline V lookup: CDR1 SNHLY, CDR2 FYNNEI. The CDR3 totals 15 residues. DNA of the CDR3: TGTGCCAGCAGTGATCGGTCCCTCGGGGGAGAGACCCAGTACTTC. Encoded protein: CASSDRSLGGETQYF.

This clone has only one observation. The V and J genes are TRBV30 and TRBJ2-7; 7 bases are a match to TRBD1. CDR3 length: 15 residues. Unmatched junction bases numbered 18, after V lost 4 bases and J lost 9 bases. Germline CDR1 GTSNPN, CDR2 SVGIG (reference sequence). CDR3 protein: CAWKARDSRYVGQYF. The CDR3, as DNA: TGTGCCTGGAAAGCTCGGGACAGCCGCTATGTTGGGCAGTACTTC.

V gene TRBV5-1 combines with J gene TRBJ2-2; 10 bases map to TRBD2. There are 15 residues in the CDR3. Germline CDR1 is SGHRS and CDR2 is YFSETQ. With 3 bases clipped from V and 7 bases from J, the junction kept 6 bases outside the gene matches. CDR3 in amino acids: CASSSASGRYGELFF. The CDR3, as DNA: TGCGCCAGCAGCTCCGCTAGCGGGAGATACGGGGAGCTGTTTTTT.

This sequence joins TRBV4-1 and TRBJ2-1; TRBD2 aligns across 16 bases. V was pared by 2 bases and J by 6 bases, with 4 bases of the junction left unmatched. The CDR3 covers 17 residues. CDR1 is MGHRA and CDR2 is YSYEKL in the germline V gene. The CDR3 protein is CASSQPGLAGGINEQFF. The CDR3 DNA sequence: TGCGCCAGCAGCCAACCGGGACTAGCGGGAGGGATCAATGAGCAGTTCTTC.

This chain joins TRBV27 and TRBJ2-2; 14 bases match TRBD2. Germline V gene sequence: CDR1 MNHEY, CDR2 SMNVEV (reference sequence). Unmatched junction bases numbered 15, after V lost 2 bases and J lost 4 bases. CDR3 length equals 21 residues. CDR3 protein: CASSLLHPGLAGVGGTGELFF. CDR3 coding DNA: TGTGCCAGCAGTTTACTACACCCGGGACTAGCGGGAGTGGGAGGCACCGGGGAGCTGTTTTTT.

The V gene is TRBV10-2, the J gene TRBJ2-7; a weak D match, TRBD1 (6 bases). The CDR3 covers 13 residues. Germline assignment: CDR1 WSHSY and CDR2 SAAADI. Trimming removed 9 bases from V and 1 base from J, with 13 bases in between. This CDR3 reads CASSQGRSYEQYF. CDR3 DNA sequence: TGCGCCAGTTCCCAGGGGCGATCCTACGAGCAGTACTTC.

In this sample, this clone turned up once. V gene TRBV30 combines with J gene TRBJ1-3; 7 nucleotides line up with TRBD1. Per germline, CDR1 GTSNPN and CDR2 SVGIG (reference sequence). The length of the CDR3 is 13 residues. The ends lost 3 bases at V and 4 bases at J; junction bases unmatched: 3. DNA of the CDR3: TGTGCCTGGAGAACAGGGGCAGGAAACACCATATATTTT. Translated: CAWRTGAGNTIYF.

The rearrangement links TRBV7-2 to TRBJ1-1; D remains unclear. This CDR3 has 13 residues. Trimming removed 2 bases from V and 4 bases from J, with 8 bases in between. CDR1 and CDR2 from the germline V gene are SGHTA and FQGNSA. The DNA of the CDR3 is TGTGCCAGCAGCTTACGCGAGGCCACTGAAGCTTTCTTT. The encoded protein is CASSLREATEAFF.

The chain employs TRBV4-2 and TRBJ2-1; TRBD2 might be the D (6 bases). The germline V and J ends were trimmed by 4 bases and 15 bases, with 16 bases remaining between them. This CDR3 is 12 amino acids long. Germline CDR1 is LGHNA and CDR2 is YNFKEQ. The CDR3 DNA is TGTGCCAGCAGCCCTGGAGGGTCGGACCGGTTCTTC. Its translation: CASSPGGSDRFF.

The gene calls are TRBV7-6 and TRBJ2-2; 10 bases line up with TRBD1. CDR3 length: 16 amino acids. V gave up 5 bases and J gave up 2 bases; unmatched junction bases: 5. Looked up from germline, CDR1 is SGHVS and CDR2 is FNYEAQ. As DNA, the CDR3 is TGTGCCAGCAGCCCAAGACAGGGGGCAAACACCGGGGAGCTGTTTTTT. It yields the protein CASSPRQGANTGELFF.

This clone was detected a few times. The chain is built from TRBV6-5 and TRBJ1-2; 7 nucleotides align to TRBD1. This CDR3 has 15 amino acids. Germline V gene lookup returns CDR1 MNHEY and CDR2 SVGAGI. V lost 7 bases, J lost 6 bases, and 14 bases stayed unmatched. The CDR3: CASNPGQNPEDGYTF. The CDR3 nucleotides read TGTGCCAGCAACCCGGGACAGAATCCAGAGGATGGCTACACCTTC.

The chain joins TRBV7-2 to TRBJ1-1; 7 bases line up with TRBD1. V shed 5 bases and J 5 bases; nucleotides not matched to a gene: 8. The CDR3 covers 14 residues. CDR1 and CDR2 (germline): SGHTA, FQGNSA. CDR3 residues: CASSQQGWGTEAFF. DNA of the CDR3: TGTGCCAGCAGCCAACAGGGGTGGGGGACTGAAGCTTTCTTT.

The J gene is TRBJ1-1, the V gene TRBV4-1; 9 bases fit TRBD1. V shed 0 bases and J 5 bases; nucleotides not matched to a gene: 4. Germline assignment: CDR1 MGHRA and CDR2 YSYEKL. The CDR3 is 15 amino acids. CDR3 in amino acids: CASSQEGTGRTEAFF. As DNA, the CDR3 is TGCGCCAGCAGCCAAGAAGGGACAGGGAGAACTGAAGCTTTCTTT.

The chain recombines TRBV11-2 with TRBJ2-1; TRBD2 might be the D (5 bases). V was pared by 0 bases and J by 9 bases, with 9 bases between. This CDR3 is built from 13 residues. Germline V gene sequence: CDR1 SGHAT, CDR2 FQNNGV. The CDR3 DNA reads TGTGCCAGCAGCTTAGAGGCAGGAGGTGAGCAGTTCTTC. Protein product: CASSLEAGGEQFF. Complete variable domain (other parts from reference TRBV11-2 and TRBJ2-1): EAGVAQSPRYKIIEKRQSVAFWCNPISGHATLYWYQQILGQGPKLLIQFQNNGVVDDSQLPKDRFSAERLKGVDSTLKIQPAKLEDSAVYLCASSLEAGGEQFFGPGTRLTVL.